Listed here are 13 T cell receptor beta chains from one sample, sequenced in a study of T cells in localized non-small cell lung cancer. Here immunoSEQ multiplex PCR was the method, and the copy in TCRdb shows in-frame clones only, minus some. The profile covers approximately 81,000 clones, with 85% to 90% appearing a single time and 20% to 25% taken by the ten largest. The sequenced sample was peripheral blood, obtained before any cancer treatment. Receptors originate from a woman aged 40-70 years with stage I squamous cell lung carcinoma.

The J gene is TRBJ1-2, the V gene TRBV28; D not certain. The germline CDR1 and CDR2 sequences are MDHEN and SYDVKM. The CDR3 loop spans 13 amino acids. V was pared by 3 bases and J by 2 bases, with 7 bases between. The CDR3 loop is CASSFGGNYGYTF. The CDR3 DNA sequence: TGTGCCAGCAGTTTCGGCGGAAACTATGGCTACACCTTC.

This clone was recorded once. The chain recombines TRBV13 with TRBJ2-1; TRBD2 agrees at 9 bases. CDR3 length equals 14 residues. Germline V lookup: CDR1 PRHDT, CDR2 FYEKMQ (reference sequence). J lost 9 bases, V lost 4 bases, and 7 bases had no gene match. The CDR3 region is CASSYGTSRGEQFF. The CDR3 region has the DNA TGTGCCAGCAGCTACGGGACTAGCAGGGGTGAGCAGTTCTTC. The variable domain in full, completed from reference TRBV13 and TRBJ2-1, reads AAGVIQSPRHLIKEKRETATLKCYPIPRHDTVYWYQQGPGQDPQFLISFYEKMQSDKGSIPDRFSAQQFSDYHSELNMSSLELGDSALYFCASSYGTSRGEQFFGPGTRLTVL.

The chain combines TRBV20-1 with TRBJ1-1, with no clear D. Germline assignment: CDR1 DFQATT and CDR2 SNEGSKA (reference sequence). The CDR3 spans 11 residues. V lost 6 bases to trimming and J lost 12 bases, with 17 bases between them. Written as DNA, the CDR3 is TGCAGTGCCGACAATCTGGGGATAACTTTCTTT. Encoded protein: CSADNLGITFF.

This clone appeared once. This chain joins TRBV15 and TRBJ1-5, with D tentatively TRBD1 (5 bases). CDR3 length: 16 residues. V dropped 0 bases and J dropped 4 bases, with 13 bases sitting between them. Germline V gene data show CDR1 as LNHNV and CDR2 as YYDKDF (reference sequence). The chain's CDR3 is CATSRDLAGTNQPQHF. CDR3 coding DNA: TGTGCCACCAGCAGAGATCTGGCAGGGACTAATCAGCCCCAGCATTTT.

This clone was seen only once. V gene TRBV7-8 combines with J gene TRBJ1-5; TRBD1 aligns across 11 bases. CDR1 is SGHVS and CDR2 is FQNEAQ in the germline V gene. The CDR3 is 17 residues long. After removal of 2 bases from V and 5 bases from J, the junction contained 8 bases not matched to a gene. The CDR3: CASSLRDRGAGDQPQHF. The CDR3 DNA reads as TGTGCCAGCAGCTTAAGGGACAGGGGGGCAGGTGATCAGCCCCAGCATTTT.

The chain is built from TRBV6-6 and TRBJ2-3, with D tentatively TRBD1 (6 bases). V was cut by 2 bases and J by 3 bases, with 12 bases left in between. The CDR3 runs to 15 residues. Per germline, CDR1 MNHNY and CDR2 SVGAGI (reference sequence). The CDR3 is CASSYPTQGTDTQYF. The CDR3, as DNA: TGTGCCAGCAGTTACCCCACACAGGGTACAGATACGCAGTATTTT.

This chain uses TRBV28 with TRBJ2-7; 9 bases fit TRBD1. Trimming took 6 bases from V and 5 from J; bases not matched to a gene: 11. The V gene's germline CDR1 is MDHEN and CDR2 SYDVKM. This CDR3 comprises 15 residues. The CDR3 sequence: CASRLGGTGSHEQYF. CDR3 in DNA: TGTGCCAGCAGACTAGGCGGGACAGGGAGCCACGAGCAGTACTTC.

The CDR3: CASSEFRAGELFF. DNA for the CDR3: TGTGCCAGCAGTGAATTTAGGGCCGGGGAGCTGTTTTTT. The chain uses TRBV6-1 and TRBJ2-2; no clear D gene. This CDR3 is 13 amino acids long. Deletions cut 2 bases from V and 6 bases from J, with 7 bases between. CDR1 is MNHNS, CDR2 SASEGT, per germline.

J is TRBJ2-5 and V is TRBV11-3, with TRBD2 as a possible D gene (5 bases). The CDR3 length is 13 residues. The germline CDR1 and CDR2 sequences are SGHNT and YENEEA. Trimming shortened V by 5 bases and J by 4 bases, and 11 bases separated the two germline ends. This CDR3 is CASSRGWGETQYF. For the CDR3, the DNA is TGTGCCAGCAGCAGAGGGTGGGGAGAGACCCAGTACTTC.

The rearrangement links TRBV5-8 to TRBJ1-1, with D hard to call. CDR3 length: 16 residues. Germline assignment: CDR1 SGHTS and CDR2 YDEGEE. V was clipped by 0 bases and J by 4 bases, with 16 bases between them. The CDR3 reads CASSLGSAIASTEAFF. Here the CDR3 DNA reads TGTGCCAGCAGCTTGGGCTCGGCTATCGCCTCCACTGAAGCTTTCTTT.

The J gene is TRBJ1-1, the V gene TRBV7-2; D remains unclear. CDR1 and CDR2 (germline): SGHTA, FQGNSA. CDR3 length equals 12 residues. The ends were cut back, 3 bases at V and 0 bases at J, with 2 bases in the middle. CDR3 sequence reads: CASSFLNTEAFF. CDR3 DNA: TGTGCCAGCAGCTTCCTGAACACTGAAGCTTTCTTT.

This chain links TRBV11-3 with TRBJ2-5, with D hard to call. CDR1 and CDR2 (germline): SGHNT, YENEEA. V gave up 0 bases and J gave up 0 bases, with 8 bases separating them. The CDR3 sequence is 15 residues long. CDR3 in amino acids: CASSLDGSYQETQYF. The CDR3 DNA follows: TGTGCCAGCAGCTTAGATGGATCGTACCAAGAGACCCAGTACTTC.

V is TRBV7-9 and J is TRBJ2-2; D remains unclear. The CDR3 loop spans 15 amino acids. Germline CDR1 SEHNR, CDR2 FQNEAQ (reference sequence). V shed 6 bases and J shed 1 base, with 12 bases lying between them. The CDR3 is CASSRTELNTGELFF. CDR3 nucleotides: TGTGCCAGCAGTCGTACTGAACTGAACACCGGGGAGCTGTTTTTT.